This TCR beta chain was sequenced in a study of spatial heterogeneity in lung cancer. The length of the CDR3 is 18 residues. CDR1 is MDHEN, CDR2 SYDVKM, per germline. Trimming pared 7 bases from V and 0 bases from J, leaving 22 bases between. There are many counts of this clonotype. TCRdb called the 5' RACE reads again in MiXCR, with one record for every CDR3 protein. The data contain 40,000 or so distinct CDR3 sequences, about 5% of them singletons. As to time point: sample taken at primary tumor resection. The receptor was isolated from a female donor with early-stage non-small cell lung cancer. Specimen: PBMCs, collected at surgery. The chain joins TRBV28 to TRBJ1-3, with D tentatively TRBD1 (6 bases). CDR3 sequence: CASNLAPDSDYSGNTIYF. Here the CDR3 DNA reads TGTGCCAGCAACCTAGCTCCGGACAGCGACTACTCTGGAAACACCATATATTTT.